The next 16 T cell receptor beta chains were all read from a single sample in a study of tumor-infiltrating lymphocytes in primary liver carcinoma. A primer in the constant region served to generate TCR beta cDNA from about 470 ng of total RNA. TCR beta libraries came from three nested multiplex PCR rounds using slightly modified ARM-PCR. TRBV1-TRBV30 forward and Cbeta reverse primers drove the first two approximately 10-cycle rounds. TCRdb redid the calling of the multiplex PCR reads with MiXCR, one entry per CDR3 protein. This sample has about 300,000 distinct CDR3 sequences, with about 60% found just once. Unsorted whole blood supplied the blood RNA, and germline DNA was isolated too. Sequencing was performed on peripheral blood. The receptor set was obtained from a man between 40 and 49 years old with primary liver carcinoma and hepatitis B virus infection.

This clonotype has a count of ten or more. The chain recombines TRBV12-3 or TRBV12-4 with TRBJ2-1, with 10 positions matching TRBD2. This CDR3 is built from 17 residues. Trimming cost V 2 bases and J 0 bases; bases outside gene matches: 4. CDR3 in amino acids: CASSLTSGTLSYNEQFF. The CDR3 DNA is TGTGCCAGCAGTTTAACTAGCGGGACCCTCTCCTACAATGAGCAGTTCTTC.

Comments on this clonotype: A much larger clone lies a single base off, so this may be a read error. The chain combines TRBV4-1 with TRBJ2-2; D is possibly TRBD2 (5 bases). The CDR3 consists of 17 residues. V lost 3 bases and J 3 bases, leaving 17 bases between the germline ends. CDR1 and CDR2 from the germline V gene are MGHRA and YSYEKL. The CDR3 nucleotides are TGCGCCAGCAGCCACGGCGGGTACAGAACATACACCGGGGAGCTGTTTTTT. This encodes CASSHGGYRTYTGELFF.

CDR3 protein: CASSPDGGRNQPRHF. Written as DNA, the CDR3 is TGTGCCAGCAGTCCGGACGGAGGGAGGAATCAGCCCCGACATTTT. This chain links TRBV6-1 with TRBJ1-5; no firm D call. The CDR3 runs 15 residues. Germline V gene sequence: CDR1 MNHNS, CDR2 SASEGT. Trimming removed 5 bases from V and 16 bases from J, with 27 bases in between.

Details on this clonotype: At one of its ends the junction is not consistent with the germline gene, which may arise from a read error. The chain couples TRBV4-2 to TRBJ1-1; 8 positions match TRBD1. Germline lookup yields CDR1 LGHNA and CDR2 YNFKEQ. This CDR3 is 15 amino acids long. The CDR3 DNA reads TGTGCCGGCAGCCAACCTGGACAGGGGAACACTGAAGCTTTCTTT. Translation: CAGSQPGQGNTEAFF.

J is TRBJ1-6 and V is TRBV20-1; tentative D call: TRBD1 (6 bases). The CDR3 has 17 amino acids. Trimming left V 4 bases short and J 0 bases short, with 16 bases between. Germline values: CDR1 DFQATT, CDR2 SNEGSKA (reference sequence). The CDR3 reads CSANIQGLSSYNSPLHF. In DNA, the CDR3 is TGCAGTGCTAATATCCAGGGGTTGAGCTCCTATAATTCACCCCTCCACTTT.

Concerning this clonotype: This may be a read error, as it is one base from a much larger clone. V is TRBV6-2 or TRBV6-3 and J is TRBJ1-2; 7 nucleotides align to TRBD1. Germline V gives CDR1 MNHEY, CDR2 SVGEGT. This CDR3 contains 14 residues. The CDR3 DNA follows: TGTGCCGGCAGAGATCCGGGACAGACCTATGGCTACACCTTC. Protein product: CAGRDPGQTYGYTF.

As for this clonotype: It may be a read error: a sequence one base away is much more abundant. The rearrangement links TRBV5-4 to TRBJ2-1, with 14 bases lining up with TRBD2. The CDR3 covers 16 residues. The trim removed 3 bases at V and 9 bases at J, leaving 8 bases unmatched. The V gene's germline CDR1 is SGHNT and CDR2 YYREEE (reference sequence). The CDR3 DNA reads as TGTGCCAGCAGCTCTTCGACTAGCGGGAGGGCCGGTGAGCAGTTCTTC. This gives the protein CASSSSTSGRAGEQFF.

The chain is built from TRBV28 and TRBJ2-7; D may be TRBD2 (6 bases). The CDR3 totals 14 residues. Trimming shortened V by 3 bases and J by 6 bases, and 15 bases separated the two germline ends. Germline V CDR1 and CDR2: MDHEN, SYDVKM. CDR3 bases: TGTGCCAGCAGTTTGGGGGGTCCGCTGGGCGAGCAGTACTTC. It encodes CASSLGGPLGEQYF. The full variable domain, with the rest looked up from reference TRBV28 and TRBJ2-7, is DVKVTQSSRYLVKRTGEKVFLECVQDMDHENMFWYRQDPGLGLRLIYFSYDVKMKEKGDIPEGYSVSREKKERFSLILESASTNQTSMYLCASSLGGPLGEQYFGPGTRLTVT.

Comment on this clonotype: A read error is likely, as this CDR3 ends without the conserved phenylalanine or tryptophan. The DNA is omitted, as the CDR3 cannot be located on it reliably, and the CDR3 follows TCRdb's listing. CDR3 loop: CASSFAGGAYPFGYIS. The rearrangement joins TRBV11-2 to TRBJ1-2; TRBD1, the table's D call, lacks a check against the DNA. CDR1 and CDR2 (germline): SGHAT, FQNNGV. Counting both end residues, the CDR3 totals 16 amino acids.

The V gene is TRBV2, the J gene TRBJ2-7; D ambiguous. Germline CDR1 SNHLY, CDR2 FYNNEI. Trimming removed 9 bases at V and 2 bases at J, with 8 bases between. The CDR3 has 11 residues. CDR3 sequence: CASGLTYEQYF. The DNA of the CDR3 is TGTGCCAGTGGCCTTACCTACGAGCAGTACTTC.

In regard to this clonotype: Mismatch with germline at one junction end may stem from a read error. The V call is TRBV28, the J call TRBJ2-1, with 8 bases lining up with TRBD2. Germline values: CDR1 MDHEN, CDR2 SYDVKM. This CDR3 has 14 residues. In nucleotides, the CDR3 is TGTGCCAGCGCCAGCGGGAGCTCCTACAATGAGCAGTTATTC. Encoded protein: CASASGSSYNEQLF.

This clonotype was recorded at least ten times. The chain is built from TRBV6-2 or TRBV6-3 and TRBJ2-5; D unclear. This CDR3 has 14 residues. Trimming cost V 10 bases and J 2 bases, with 17 bases left between them. Germline values: CDR1 MNHEY, CDR2 SVGEGT. CDR3 sequence: CATHGRQIQETQYF. CDR3 coding DNA: TGTGCCACTCACGGACGGCAGATACAAGAGACCCAGTACTTC.

About this clonotype itself: The CDR3 does not end in the conserved phenylalanine or tryptophan, so this is likely a read error. J is TRBJ2-1 and V is TRBV6-2 or TRBV6-3; weak D call: TRBD2 (5 bases). Germline V gives CDR1 MNHEY, CDR2 SVGEGT. CDR3 length equals 22 residues. V lost 4 bases and J lost 6, with 37 bases in between. CDR3 bases: TGTGCCAGCAGTTTCCTGATTGAGGCGTGGGTTCTAGTGGGAGAAAGGGTCAATGAGCAGTTCCTC. This translates into CASSFLIEAWVLVGERVNEQFL.

For this clonotype: A much larger clone is a single base away; this may be a read error. This chain uses TRBV12-3 or TRBV12-4 with TRBJ2-7; tentatively, D is TRBD2 (5 bases). The CDR3 runs to 15 residues. The CDR3 region is CASNLNQRRIYEQYF. CDR3 nucleotide sequence: TGTGCCAGCAATTTAAACCAGAGGAGGATCTACGAGCAGTACTTC.

Points on this clonotype: This sequence may be a read error, since a much larger clone differs from it by one base. The chain has TRBV12-3 or TRBV12-4 and TRBJ2-5; perhaps TRBD1 as D (5 bases). The better agreement between TRBJ2-1 and the DNA end casts doubt on the J call. The CDR3 runs to 13 residues. CDR3 coding DNA: TGTGCCAGCAGTTTCTCAGGGTTAGAGACCCAGTTCTTC. Its protein is CASSFSGLETQFF.

With respect to this clonotype: Mismatch with germline at one junction end may stem from a read error. This rearrangement joins TRBV4-2 to TRBJ1-4; TRBD1 matches at 11 bases. Per germline, CDR1 LGHNA and CDR2 YNFKEQ. CDR3 size: 14 residues. CDR3 sequence reads: CASRPGQGDEKLSF. The CDR3 DNA sequence: TGTGCCAGCAGACCGGGACAGGGGGACGAAAAACTGTCTTTT.